This TCR beta chain was recovered during a study of synovial regulatory T cells in juvenile arthritis (dated by TCRdb to between 2015 and 2016). Context from the whole study: Among the sequenced patients, three were classified as therapy-naive, methotrexate plus infliximab was given to one, methotrexate was given to about 6, and treatment information was unavailable for one. TCRbeta CDR3 repertoires of blood iaTreg cells, other blood Treg cells and synovial fluid Treg cells from matched patient samples were compared in the study. Although effector T cell subsets in the cohort were also sequenced for comparisons, the Treg dataset on its own covers only blood and synovial fluid Treg cells. TCR repertoire comparisons included Treg and Teff subsets from 10 or so JIA patients with active disease.

The CDR3 measures 16 amino acids from cysteine to phenylalanine. DNA is not recorded here. CDR1 and CDR2, per the germline V gene, are SGHDT and YYEEEE. A note on this clone: Its antigen is not yet known.

What the work shows at the level of the full study, not this receptor alone: More CDR3 sequences were shared by synovial Treg cells with iaTreg cells than with other blood Treg cells, and a closer relation was confirmed by Chao-Jaccard similarity. Lower TCR diversity was observed in blood iaTreg cells than in other blood Treg cells, consistent with antigen-driven expansion. iaTreg TCR repertoires were largely private across patients and partially overlapped with synovial Teff and blood CPL repertoires.

TCR repertoires were obtained from approximately eleven juvenile idiopathic arthritis patients with active disease who had not reached inactive disease, of whom 3 were polyarticular and 8 were oligoarticular. A median age of around 11 years (range roughly 2.1-25) and a median disease duration of approximately 7 years (range 0.2-19.1) were recorded for the TCR-sequenced patients. The samples for TCR repertoire analysis were obtained at two Italian centres. Peripheral blood mononuclear cells were isolated by Histopaque-1077 density gradient and cryopreserved in around 90% FCS with roughly 10% DMSO. Library creation used the immunoSEQ multiplex PCR assay. Adaptive Biotechnologies carried out the TCRbeta CDR3 sequencing. Turning to the authors' computational methods: Repertoire similarity was assessed using the Chao-modified Jaccard index and the median clonotype overlap from 200 random subsamples at equal sample size. Similarity analyses used either productive nucleotide sequences or in silico-translated amino acid sequences. Hierarchical clustering with single linkage and t-SNE based on Chao-modified Jaccard distances were used to compare repertoires. After normalising for sample size, the researchers measured repertoire diversity with the Renyi index across a range of alpha values. TCRdb mirrors the immuneACCESS table, restricted to in-frame sequences. Some clones are absent from its copies; in checked studies, under half trace to an unresolved V gene, and the reason for the others is unknown. That table is the source of V, J and clone size, and D and trimming were worked out from the DNA. This sample's records show 8,000 to 10,000 clones. The top ten hold around 0.32% of the sample.

The receptor was derived from a donor between 2 and 29 years old with juvenile idiopathic arthritis. Sequenced material: Treg cells from blood. The meaning of the sample's cell subset or site label: remaining (HLA-DR-negative) circulating blood Treg cells. This chain is built from TRBV5-6 and TRBJ2-7; TCRdb calls TRBD2, which cannot be checked without DNA. For the CDR3, the sequence is CASSLELADSSYEQYF.